The entry that follows covers one T cell receptor beta chain sequence. The antigen this receptor binds is unknown. Base qualities are not at hand, and no much larger clone is one base apart. This record belongs to a study of cytomegalovirus exposure and HLA in healthy donors (dated by TCRdb to about 2017). General notes on the study: An earlier analysis of approximately 640 of the donors reported roughly 270 Gb of sequence data and some 100 million unique TCR beta sequences from about 179 million T cells. Roughly 300 gigabases of sequencing data and tens of millions of unique TCR sequences were included in an early release covering over 600 HLA-typed donors. Among the roughly 410 genotyped donors, around 81% belonged to the genetic ancestry cluster associated with self-reported Caucasian donors. The study aimed to test whether signatures of past pathogen exposure could be identified by cataloging public T cell receptors. The T cell repertoires of under 750 subjects were profiled by immunosequencing and related to cytomegalovirus serostatus. A separate validation cohort of over a hundred different subjects was used in addition to the roughly 670-subject first cohort. The study combined high-throughput TCR immunosequencing, statistical association of individual TCRs with disease status, and machine learning to predict cytomegalovirus infection status. To study patterns of TCR occurrence, a later analysis re-analyzed previously published TCR beta repertoires from around 670 donors and added high-resolution HLA genotyping. In the later analysis, no new phenotypic data were used to find candidate immune exposures; instead, reliance was placed on TCR beta sequences and their occurrence across donors. An earlier analysis of roughly 580 of the donors used high-throughput TCR beta sequencing to judge whether each TCR beta V gene segment behaved as functional or pseudogenic. Donor age, sex, ethnicity and CMV serostatus were collected together with the repertoire data. In a later genetic analysis, genome-wide SNP genotypes for about 55% of the roughly 670 donors were used, and that subset was treated as a discovery cohort. All discovery cohort repertoires had been generated on a single sequencing platform. HLA typing included class I and class II loci at four-digit resolution. Typing coverage differed by locus: A, B, C, DRB1 and DQB1 were typed in about 620-630 donors, DQA1 in about 500, DPA1 in 600 to 610, and DPB1 in around 440. Because of strong linkage in the cohort, 5 or 6 DR-DQ haplotypes were treated as single units for association and clustering. Among almost 400 genotyped donors of the cohort, an average of roughly 240,000 unique TCR beta nucleotide sequences were sequenced per donor, roughly 20% of them non-productive. Summary of the overall study and its limitations: Because some donors lacked HLA typing at each locus, the association tests relied only on the typed subset. In a later analysis, several top co-occurrence clusters were reported to appear linked to parvovirus B19, influenza, CMV and Epstein-Barr virus. Only TCR beta chains were sequenced in this cohort, and the absence of alpha or paired-chain data limited detectable features. A later genetic analysis associated a missense DCLRE1C variant with V-gene and J-gene trimming of TCR beta chains, and an independent cohort replicated the association. In a later analysis, HLA-associated TCR beta chains showed more clonal expansion and lower generation probabilities than non-associated chains that were equally common. For the cohort, immune exposure information was limited to CMV serostatus. Specific HLA alleles were associated with 15,000 to 20,000 TCR beta sequences at a false discovery rate of 0.05 in a later analysis. A cluster of highly shared sequence variants was judged likely to represent a technical artifact of the sequencing pipeline. The authors suggested that the approach could potentially be generalized to other disease states and immunological phenotypes. When HLA alleles, especially DR and DQ, strongly co-occurred, attributing TCR associations to individual alleles was difficult. In vitro tests confirmed that three of the cytomegalovirus-associated TCR beta chains recognize cytomegalovirus antigens. Most TCR sequences were observed very rarely across donors, whereas some public TCRs were present in many individuals. The classifier was reported to diagnose cytomegalovirus status with high specificity and sensitivity in both the original cohort and the validation cohort. The presence/absence analyses assumed that sequencing depth was roughly uniform across donors, and that assumption may not be true. Because counts were too low, roughly 16 rarely observed V segments, including chromosome 9 orphons, were excluded from the earlier analysis of around 640 of the donors. The study gave a list of about 170 TCR beta chains associated with cytomegalovirus. An earlier analysis of some 560 of the donors showed that most TCR beta V segments appeared in productive rearrangements either about 90% or about 30% of the time, which broadly matched IMGT annotations. A later analysis found that most CMV-associated TCR beta chains appeared HLA-restricted, with HLA associations seemingly driven largely by CMV exposure. The 87-base-pair reads could not distinguish some IMGT-functional V segments, including TRBV6-2 and TRBV6-3, so those segments were excluded. Correlated functional status among segregating V segments might be attributable to linkage disequilibrium, but an unknown experimental factor could not be ruled out. A later analysis found that TCR association rates varied across HLA loci, with DRB1 alleles showing the most associated TCRs and HLA-C alleles the fewest. In a later genetic analysis, fewer N-insertions in productive TCRs were reported among donors in an Asian-associated ancestry cluster than the roughly 700-donor mean. A further reported finding was that TCR beta sequences accurately predicted the HLA-A and HLA-B alleles for most subjects in the first cohort.

The cohort comprised more than 550 healthy bone marrow donors. Cohort members were all nominally healthy when sampled, although unrecorded immune exposures were likely present. The donor was CMV seronegative and was included in the group of 352 seronegative cohort members. Every donor gave a peripheral blood sample, and the peripheral blood mononuclear cells from that sample were used for TCR beta sequencing. The Qiagen DNeasy Blood Extraction Kit was used to extract genomic DNA from the blood cell samples. The library was obtained by the immunoSEQ multiplex PCR assay. For the multiplex PCR, a mixture combining 60 forward primers for TCR Vbeta segments and 13 reverse primers for TCR Jbeta segments was used. A multiplex PCR assay on genomic DNA amplified the CDR3 region of rearranged TCR beta genes. The Illumina HiSeq System was used to sequence the amplified TCR beta libraries as 87-base-pair reads. As for how the authors treated the data: A later analysis tallied some 79 million unique TCR beta chains across the 550 to 850 repertoires, and about 12 million of those chains were shared by two or more donors. A nearest-neighbor algorithm error-corrected the raw reads and collapsed the reads into unique sequences, merging closely related sequences to remove PCR and sequencing errors. To assign V, D and J gene segments, CDR3 sequences were aligned to IMGT reference sequences. For a sequence to be retained, a match of at least six nucleotides was required to both a V gene segment and a J gene segment. Rearrangements were called productive when the CDR3 lacked stop codons and stayed in frame with V and J; all others were non-productive. Following IMGT convention, CDR3 was defined as the stretch from the second conserved V-encoded cysteine to the conserved J-encoded phenylalanine. Sequences without an unambiguous match to a single V gene segment were excluded from the earlier analysis of about 640 of the donors. In an earlier analysis of some 590 of the donors, a V segment was called functional when productive rearrangements were above 56.7%, and segregating when the standard deviation between donors exceeded 5%. A statistical classification framework was built for diagnosing cytomegalovirus status from the catalog of TCR beta chain sequences. In a later analysis, TCR nucleotide sequences were compared against IMGT/GENE-DB human TR gene sequences so that V and J genes could be assigned. Using the TCRdist pipeline, a later analysis assigned CDR3 sequences along with most-parsimonious VDJ recombination scenarios. In a later analysis, each TCR beta chain was defined by its CDR3 amino acid sequence together with its V-gene family, and reads without a unique V-gene family were excluded. A later analysis removed 500 to 650 highly shared, low-generation-probability nucleotide sequences to deal with suspected cross-contamination and a sequencing artifact. In a later analysis, a clonal expansion index was calculated for each public chain from normalized within-repertoire ranks of inferred template counts. In a later analysis, generation probabilities were computed using a VDJ recombination model fitted to out-of-frame rearrangements, and the results were checked against IGoR. A later analysis scored TCR-TCR, TCR-HLA and TCR-CMV co-occurrence with hypergeometric tests, applying a repertoire-size bias correction to TCR pairs. False discovery rates were estimated in a later analysis by permuting HLA or CMV assignments 20 times. A later analysis grouped co-occurring TCRs with DBSCAN, adding TCRdist sequence similarity when clustering within HLA-allele-positive subsets. Repertoires with fewer than 30,000 or more than 120,000 public chains, plus five repertoires with anomalous nucleotide sharing, were excluded from co-occurrence clustering. This is the immuneACCESS table as TCRdb keeps it, with only in-frame sequences that have V and J called. A part of the clones is gone; compared with another copy, unresolved V genes explain less than half, and the rest is unexplained. V and J calls and clone size come straight from that table; D and trimming were deduced from the DNA. This sample has 210,000 or so clones in its table, and around 84% of those were observed once. The top ten constitute 0.2% to 0.25% of the sample.

V lost 4 bases and J lost 8 bases, and the count of bases not matched to a germline gene is 5. The germline V gene gives CDR1 as ENHRY and CDR2 as SYGVKD. The CDR3 holds 13 amino acids from the cysteine to the phenylalanine. The read is trimmed to its CDR3 DNA, 39 bases read in frame from base 1. Source material: PBMCs. This clonotype was sampled from a girl under 10 years old in good health and CMV-seronegative. This chain joins TRBV10-3 to TRBJ2-7; 10 junctional bases match TRBD2. This receptor carries the CDR3 CAISGPSGGQQYF. The DNA reads as follows: TGTGCCATCAGTGGTCCTAGCGGGGGCCAGCAGTACTTC.